This T cell receptor (beta chain) was documented in a study of blood T cells in healthy people across ages (dated by TCRdb to 2015 to 2017). At the level of the whole study: In model experiments, template switching captured about one uniquely barcoded TCR beta cDNA molecule for every two T cells. The study measured age-related changes in TCR beta repertoire diversity using deep sequencing normalized with unique cDNA molecular identifiers. The donors were split into four age groups: young (average about 15 years), middle-aged (over 35), aged (roughly 60) and long-lived (approximately 80). Donors of different ages were randomly distributed across sequencing lanes to avoid experimental bias. Using the same blood draw, the study looked at two additional independent replicas of 1 million unique cDNA reads for two donors, one aged 18 to 30 and the other aged 80 or older. The paper's findings and limits, for the study overall: Because donor CMV infection status was unknown, age-related changes in expanded clonotypes were potentially confounded. Observed TCR beta diversity per million T cells fell roughly linearly with age, and a significant reduction was already apparent by age approximately 41. Conclusive comparison of naive and antigen-experienced compartments was prevented by the profiling of bulk unsorted PBMCs. The long-lived group showed more naive CD4+ T cells, fewer expanded clones and increased TCR diversity than the aged group, suggesting age selection. Estimates of total diversity from one million sequenced T cells were regarded as lower bounds and underestimates. Observed TCR beta diversity correlated strongly with the percentage of naive T cells measured by flow cytometry.

Systemically healthy Caucasian individuals from Russia, some 38 in total and aged about 6 to 95 years, were included as donors. Approximately 9.3 milliliters of peripheral blood were collected from each donor into EDTA-treated Vacutainer tubes. Ficoll-Paque density-gradient centrifugation was used to isolate PBMCs, with at least 6 million obtained per sample. Total RNA was extracted from PBMCs with Trizol reagent, with at least 6 micrograms obtained per sample. The percentages of naive CD45RAhigh/CD27high T cells were determined by flow cytometry on a PBMC aliquot from every donor. Details on this clonotype: The antigen it recognizes is unknown. It has no much larger one-base neighbor in the sample; base qualities were not kept.

Including the terminal cysteine and phenylalanine, the CDR3 comprises 14 residues. The only DNA kept is the CDR3, 42 bases in frame from the first base. V is clipped by 7 bases and J by 7 bases, and the sequence between their germline boundaries is 17 bases long. The germline V gene sets CDR1 to MNHEY and CDR2 to SVGAGI. Library method: 5' RACE. These reads were obtained on an Illumina HiSeq 2500. A second PCR of 7 to 11 cycles was run with a J-beta primer mix and a sample-barcoded 5' primer. A unique molecular identifier was introduced onto each TCR beta cDNA molecule by a template-switch 5' adaptor carrying 12 random nucleotides. At least 3 million CDR3-containing paired-end reads were obtained from each sample. All of the RNA was converted into first-strand cDNA using the Mint cDNA synthesis kit, with a TRBC-specific oligonucleotide serving as the primer. Following uracil-DNA glycosylase treatment, all cDNA underwent a first 18-cycle PCR with the universal primers M1SS and BC2_uni_R. For the original study's pipeline: For normalization, 1 million high-quality reads were randomly selected from each sample, with every read carrying a distinct molecular identifier. Instead of being binned into consensus sequences, reads that shared molecular identifiers were thrown out. CDR3 identification, clonotype clustering and error correction used MiTCR with a Q25 quality threshold and the strictest error-elimination algorithm. Lower-bound total TCR beta diversity was estimated with a nonparametric unseen species model using Euler transformation. The public reads were quality trimmed at Q25 with fastp and then assembled into clones with MiXCR by TCRdb, keeping productive beta chains. Each entry is one CDR3 protein sequence, shown with its most common DNA and genes. The V and J calls follow TCRdb's processing rather than the paper's. This sample gives 700,000 or so distinct CDR3 sequences in total; around a fifth of them show up just once. The ten top clones hold around 22% of the sample.

Material for sequencing was blood. The chain couples TRBV6-5 to TRBJ1-5; TRBD1 might be the D gene, on 5 matching bases. The clonotype originates from a man between 65 and 80 years old in good health. The DNA sequence follows: TGTGCCAGCACCCTGCGGGGGGGGTTGCAGCCCCAGCATTTT. Translated, this gives CASTLRGGLQPQHF.